Below are 6 T cell receptor beta chains sequenced from a single sample in a study of T cells in localized non-small cell lung cancer. The table came from immunoSEQ multiplex PCR; TCRdb's copy has only in-frame clones and leaves some out. The sample lists about 72,000 clones; about four fifths were seen once. This specimen consisted of peripheral blood, obtained before any cancer treatment. Receptors originate from a female donor of 60 years or more with stage I lung adenocarcinoma.

The chain has TRBV4-2 and TRBJ2-1; D is possibly TRBD2 (5 bases). The CDR3 loop spans 16 amino acids. Germline CDR1 and CDR2: LGHNA and YNFKEQ. Trimming removed 1 base from V and 8 bases from J, with 18 bases in between. CDR3 sequence (DNA): TGTGCCAGCAGCCAAGCACCTAGCTACTCTGGGGATGAGCAGTTCTTC. Its protein is CASSQAPSYSGDEQFF.

The chain employs TRBV7-8 and TRBJ2-7, with TRBD1 matching 9 bases. CDR3 size: 15 residues. V was clipped by 3 bases and J by 0 bases; unmatched bases: 3. Germline CDR1 and CDR2: SGHVS and FQNEAQ. CDR3 DNA: TGTGCCAGCAGCTTCGGACAGGGGAGCTCCTACGAGCAGTACTTC. Protein: CASSFGQGSSYEQYF.

This clone was observed once. The J gene is TRBJ1-1, the V gene TRBV5-6, with D unclear. The CDR3 has 12 residues. Germline V gene lookup returns CDR1 SGHDT and CDR2 YYEEEE. V lost 0 bases and J lost 7, with 7 bases in between. The DNA of the CDR3 is TGTGCCAGCAGCTTGGTGTCGGGTGAAGCTTTCTTT. The encoded protein is CASSLVSGEAFF.

V usage is TRBV2 and J usage is TRBJ2-2; D might be TRBD2 (6 bases). Germline V gene lookup returns CDR1 SNHLY and CDR2 FYNNEI. The CDR3 consists of 15 residues. Trimming took off 8 bases at V and 3 bases at J, with 16 bases between the two ends. CDR3 nucleotides: TGTGCCAGCGCCCCGAGGGGAGGAGACACCGGGGAGCTGTTTTTT. Translated, it gives CASAPRGGDTGELFF.

This rearrangement joins TRBV4-2 to TRBJ2-3; TRBD2 matches 7 bases. Germline V gives CDR1 LGHNA, CDR2 YNFKEQ. V lost 4 bases to trimming and J lost 4 bases; unmatched junction nucleotides: 11. The CDR3 is 16 residues long. The CDR3 DNA follows: TGTGCCAGCAGCCTACAGCGGGACCCGGAGGCAGATACGCAGTATTTT. Its translation: CASSLQRDPEADTQYF.

The chain is built from TRBV9 and TRBJ2-5; D is unresolved. Deletions cut 0 bases from V and 1 base from J, with 10 bases between. In germline, CDR1 is SGDLS, CDR2 YYNGEE. CDR3 length equals 15 residues. The CDR3 sequence: CASSVAAATQETQYF. The CDR3 DNA sequence: TGTGCCAGCAGCGTAGCCGCGGCTACCCAAGAGACCCAGTACTTC.